A selection of T cell receptor beta chains follows, all from one sample in a study of OX40 agonist ivuxolimab in advanced cancers. The protocol was immunoSEQ multiplex PCR, while the TCRdb copy is restricted to in-frame clones and leaves out a portion. The sample has about 67,000 clones; around 82% are singletons. The material was CD4+ or CD8+ T cells sorted from blood, obtained in a trial of the OX40 agonist ivuxolimab. The receptor source for this set is an adult with an advanced solid tumor such as melanoma, head and neck, liver or kidney cancer. Each CDR3 is given with its conserved first and last residue. The D gene is left open where the match is weak. The size field is filled for only some rows; it gives once, few, many or a size class.

d_gene: TRBD1
j_gene: TRBJ1-2
abundance: .
v_gene: TRBV5-5
CDR3aa: CASSLAGTGLSGYTF
CDR3nt: TGTGCCAGCAGCTTGGCCGGGACAGGGCTAAGTGGCTACACCTTC

d_gene: TRBD2
j_gene: TRBJ2-7
abundance: .
v_gene: TRBV18
CDR3aa: CASSPSLAGASYEQYF
CDR3nt: TGTGCCAGCTCACCCTCACTAGCGGGAGCCTCCTACGAGCAGTACTTC

d_gene: TRBD1
j_gene: TRBJ1-2
abundance: .
v_gene: TRBV19
CDR3aa: CASTDRNYGYTF
CDR3nt: TGTGCCAGTACGGACAGGAACTATGGCTACACCTTC

d_gene: .
j_gene: TRBJ2-3
abundance: .
v_gene: TRBV6-4
CDR3aa: CASSDPYTDTQYF
CDR3nt: TGTGCCAGCAGTGACCCCTACACAGATACGCAGTATTTT

d_gene: .
j_gene: TRBJ2-2
abundance: .
v_gene: TRBV6-6
CDR3aa: CASSYSGDTGELFF
CDR3nt: TGTGCCAGCAGTTACTCGGGGGACACCGGGGAGCTGTTTTTT

d_gene: TRBD2
j_gene: TRBJ2-1
abundance: .
v_gene: TRBV7-8
CDR3aa: CASSLALGSGGNEQFF
CDR3nt: TGTGCCAGCAGCTTAGCGCTGGGTAGCGGGGGCAATGAGCAGTTCTTC

d_gene: TRBD2
j_gene: TRBJ2-5
abundance: .
v_gene: TRBV5-1
CDR3aa: CASSLTASGSRETQYF
CDR3nt: TGCGCCAGCAGCTTGACGGCTAGCGGGAGTAGGGAGACCCAGTACTTC

d_gene: .
j_gene: TRBJ2-5
abundance: .
v_gene: TRBV19
CDR3aa: CARTKGKTGRETQYF
CDR3nt: TGTGCCAGAACAAAGGGCAAAACAGGGAGGGAGACCCAGTACTTC

d_gene: TRBD1
j_gene: TRBJ1-2
abundance: .
v_gene: TRBV7-2
CDR3aa: CASSVGQDYGYTF
CDR3nt: TGTGCCAGCAGCGTAGGACAGGACTATGGCTACACCTTC

d_gene: .
j_gene: TRBJ1-1
abundance: once
v_gene: TRBV28
CDR3aa: CASSFVGGNTEAFF
CDR3nt: TGTGCCAGCAGTTTCGTGGGGGGGAACACTGAAGCTTTCTTT

d_gene: .
j_gene: TRBJ1-3
abundance: .
v_gene: TRBV23-1
CDR3aa: CASSRKVSGNTIYF
CDR3nt: TGCGCCAGCAGTCGGAAGGTCTCTGGAAACACCATATATTTT

d_gene: TRBD1
j_gene: TRBJ1-6
abundance: .
v_gene: TRBV2
CDR3aa: CASSFQGAYNSPLHF
CDR3nt: TGTGCCAGCAGTTTTCAGGGGGCTTATAATTCACCCCTCCACTTT

d_gene: TRBD1
j_gene: TRBJ1-1
abundance: few
v_gene: TRBV5-6
CDR3aa: CASSLGGGGVTEAFF
CDR3nt: TGTGCCAGCAGCTTGGGAGGGGGCGGGGTGACTGAAGCTTTCTTT

d_gene: .
j_gene: TRBJ1-1
abundance: .
v_gene: TRBV9
CDR3aa: CASSAHSEDMNTEAFF
CDR3nt: TGTGCCAGCAGCGCCCATTCGGAGGACATGAACACTGAAGCTTTCTTT

d_gene: .
j_gene: TRBJ2-5
abundance: .
v_gene: TRBV7-6
CDR3aa: CASSPPFVGSSETQYF
CDR3nt: TGTGCCAGCAGCCCCCCCTTCGTAGGGTCCTCAGAGACCCAGTACTTC

d_gene: TRBD1
j_gene: TRBJ1-2
abundance: .
v_gene: TRBV28
CDR3aa: CAIKGGPNYGYTF
CDR3nt: TGTGCCATTAAAGGGGGCCCCAACTATGGCTACACCTTC

d_gene: TRBD2
j_gene: TRBJ2-7
abundance: .
v_gene: TRBV9
CDR3aa: CASSVSTSAIYEQYF
CDR3nt: TGTGCCAGCAGCGTGTCTACTAGCGCGATCTACGAGCAGTACTTC

d_gene: .
j_gene: TRBJ1-2
abundance: .
v_gene: TRBV19
CDR3aa: CASSIIRDTNYGYTF
CDR3nt: TGTGCCAGTAGTATCATCCGGGACACCAACTATGGCTACACCTTC

d_gene: TRBD1
j_gene: TRBJ1-4
abundance: .
v_gene: TRBV28
CDR3aa: CASSSVRFGQGKEEKLFF
CDR3nt: TGTGCCAGCAGTTCGGTTAGATTCGGACAGGGGAAGGAGGAAAAACTGTTTTTT

d_gene: .
j_gene: TRBJ1-5
abundance: .
v_gene: TRBV30
CDR3aa: CAWDQGRGQPQHF
CDR3nt: TGTGCCTGGGACCAGGGTCGCGGACAGCCCCAGCATTTT

d_gene: .
j_gene: TRBJ2-3
abundance: .
v_gene: TRBV2
CDR3aa: CASSAGADTQYF
CDR3nt: TGTGCCAGCAGTGCGGGTGCAGATACGCAGTATTTT

d_gene: .
j_gene: TRBJ2-7
abundance: .
v_gene: TRBV27
CDR3aa: CASSTRGRKVEQYF
CDR3nt: TGTGCCAGCAGCACCCGTGGGAGGAAGGTCGAGCAGTACTTC

d_gene: TRBD1
j_gene: TRBJ2-3
abundance: .
v_gene: TRBV5-6
CDR3aa: CASSTQTGLSTDTQYF
CDR3nt: TGTGCCAGCAGCACCCAGACAGGGTTGAGCACAGATACGCAGTATTTT

d_gene: .
j_gene: TRBJ2-3
abundance: .
v_gene: TRBV19
CDR3aa: CASSTGTSTDTQYF
CDR3nt: TGTGCCAGTAGCACCGGGACTAGCACAGATACGCAGTATTTT

d_gene: TRBD2
j_gene: TRBJ2-5
abundance: few
v_gene: TRBV2
CDR3aa: CASRRGGGETQYF
CDR3nt: TGTGCCAGCAGGCGCGGGGGGGGAGAGACCCAGTACTTC

d_gene: .
j_gene: TRBJ1-1
abundance: .
v_gene: TRBV6-5
CDR3aa: CASSYSGVGQPEAFF
CDR3nt: TGTGCCAGCAGTTACTCGGGTGTTGGGCAGCCTGAAGCTTTCTTT

d_gene: TRBD1
j_gene: TRBJ1-3
abundance: .
v_gene: TRBV5-1
CDR3aa: CASSARLTGTGNTIYF
CDR3nt: TGCGCCAGCAGCGCAAGGTTGACAGGGACTGGAAACACCATATATTTT

d_gene: TRBD1
j_gene: TRBJ1-1
abundance: once
v_gene: TRBV2
CDR3aa: CASSQTGKDYAEAFF
CDR3nt: TGTGCCAGCAGTCAGACAGGGAAAGATTACGCTGAAGCTTTCTTT

d_gene: TRBD1
j_gene: TRBJ2-3
abundance: .
v_gene: TRBV4-1
CDR3aa: CASSQDWGQGTDTQYF
CDR3nt: TGCGCCAGCAGCCAAGATTGGGGACAGGGGACAGATACGCAGTATTTT

d_gene: .
j_gene: TRBJ1-6
abundance: few
v_gene: TRBV6-6
CDR3aa: CASSGGLLNSPLHF
CDR3nt: TGTGCCAGCAGCGGTGGATTGCTGAATTCACCCCTCCACTTT

d_gene: TRBD1
j_gene: TRBJ2-1
abundance: .
v_gene: TRBV10-3
CDR3aa: CAISESGTGINEQFF
CDR3nt: TGTGCCATCAGTGAGTCCGGGACAGGGATCAATGAGCAGTTCTTC

d_gene: .
j_gene: TRBJ1-2
abundance: .
v_gene: TRBV7-2
CDR3aa: CASSREANYGYTF
CDR3nt: TGTGCCAGTAGCAGGGAAGCTAACTATGGCTACACCTTC

d_gene: .
j_gene: TRBJ1-6
abundance: .
v_gene: TRBV27
CDR3aa: CASSLEAAVYNSPLHF
CDR3nt: TGTGCCAGCAGTTTAGAGGCGGCAGTTTATAATTCACCCCTCCACTTT

d_gene: TRBD1
j_gene: TRBJ2-5
abundance: .
v_gene: TRBV6-6
CDR3aa: CASLGQAETQYF
CDR3nt: TGTGCCAGCCTAGGACAGGCAGAGACCCAGTACTTC

d_gene: TRBD2
j_gene: TRBJ2-3
abundance: .
v_gene: TRBV7-2
CDR3aa: CASAGGGADTQYF
CDR3nt: TGTGCCAGCGCCGGGGGGGGTGCAGATACGCAGTATTTT

d_gene: .
j_gene: TRBJ1-5
abundance: .
v_gene: TRBV9
CDR3aa: CASSVDLNQPQHF
CDR3nt: TGTGCCAGCAGCGTAGACCTGAATCAGCCCCAGCATTTT

d_gene: .
j_gene: TRBJ2-1
abundance: .
v_gene: TRBV11-2
CDR3aa: CASSVGVSYNEQFF
CDR3nt: TGTGCCAGCAGCGTCGGGGTATCCTACAATGAGCAGTTCTTC

d_gene: TRBD1
j_gene: TRBJ2-1
abundance: .
v_gene: TRBV2
CDR3aa: CASMEDRGSYNEQFF
CDR3nt: TGTGCCAGCATGGAGGACAGGGGGAGCTACAATGAGCAGTTCTTC

d_gene: .
j_gene: TRBJ2-3
abundance: .
v_gene: TRBV11-2
CDR3aa: CASSLDREGTDTQYF
CDR3nt: TGTGCCAGCAGCTTAGACAGGGAAGGAACAGATACGCAGTATTTT

d_gene: TRBD1
j_gene: TRBJ1-5
abundance: few
v_gene: TRBV19
CDR3aa: CASSIDRGYQPQHF
CDR3nt: TGTGCCAGTAGTATTGACAGGGGGTACCAGCCCCAGCATTTT

d_gene: .
j_gene: TRBJ2-3
abundance: .
v_gene: TRBV9
CDR3aa: CASSVLETDTQYF
CDR3nt: TGTGCCAGCAGCGTGTTAGAAACAGATACGCAGTATTTT

d_gene: TRBD1
j_gene: TRBJ2-7
abundance: .
v_gene: TRBV15
CDR3aa: CATSRAGQGSYEQYF
CDR3nt: TGTGCCACCAGCAGAGCGGGACAGGGCTCCTACGAGCAGTACTTC

d_gene: .
j_gene: TRBJ1-5
abundance: .
v_gene: TRBV19
CDR3aa: CASSMDAGRGNQPQHF
CDR3nt: TGTGCCAGTAGTATGGATGCAGGGAGAGGAAATCAGCCCCAGCATTTT

d_gene: TRBD1
j_gene: TRBJ1-1
abundance: .
v_gene: TRBV19
CDR3aa: CASSIGQGAGFTEAFF
CDR3nt: TGTGCCAGTAGTATTGGACAGGGGGCAGGTTTCACTGAAGCTTTCTTT

d_gene: TRBD2
j_gene: TRBJ2-1
abundance: .
v_gene: TRBV6-6
CDR3aa: CASTSHEGLLNEQFF
CDR3nt: TGTGCCAGCACCTCCCATGAGGGACTATTGAATGAGCAGTTCTTC

d_gene: .
j_gene: TRBJ1-2
abundance: .
v_gene: TRBV27
CDR3aa: CASSFSHMRGYTF
CDR3nt: TGTGCCAGCAGTTTTTCCCACATGAGGGGCTACACCTTC

d_gene: .
j_gene: TRBJ2-1
abundance: .
v_gene: TRBV6-5
CDR3aa: CASSYSIPRGEQFF
CDR3nt: TGTGCCAGCAGTTACTCGATACCCCGAGGTGAGCAGTTCTTC

d_gene: .
j_gene: TRBJ2-2
abundance: .
v_gene: TRBV23-1
CDR3aa: CASSHHGPRRPGKLFF
CDR3nt: TGCGCCAGCAGTCACCACGGACCGCGGCGTCCGGGGAAGCTGTTTTTT

d_gene: TRBD1
j_gene: TRBJ1-6
abundance: .
v_gene: TRBV5-4
CDR3aa: CASSPTPTGDSPLHF
CDR3nt: TGTGCCAGCAGCCCTACCCCGACAGGGGATTCACCCCTCCACTTT

d_gene: .
j_gene: TRBJ1-3
abundance: .
v_gene: TRBV27
CDR3aa: CASSQSSETTIYF
CDR3nt: TGTGCCAGCAGTCAATCATCTGAGACCACCATATATTTT

d_gene: .
j_gene: TRBJ2-7
abundance: .
v_gene: TRBV27
CDR3aa: CASSSPGLHYEQYF
CDR3nt: TGTGCCAGCAGTTCCCCGGGACTCCACTACGAGCAGTACTTC

d_gene: TRBD1
j_gene: TRBJ2-7
abundance: .
v_gene: TRBV2
CDR3aa: CASTRTGSSYEQYF
CDR3nt: TGTGCCAGCACCCGGACAGGCAGCTCCTACGAGCAGTACTTC

d_gene: .
j_gene: TRBJ1-1
abundance: .
v_gene: TRBV7-9
CDR3aa: CASSLGESEAFF
CDR3nt: TGTGCCAGCAGCTTGGGGGAATCGGAAGCTTTCTTT

d_gene: TRBD1
j_gene: TRBJ2-7
abundance: once
v_gene: TRBV5-1
CDR3aa: CASSSRQGGKYEQYF
CDR3nt: TGCGCCAGCAGCTCTCGACAGGGGGGAAAGTACGAGCAGTACTTC

d_gene: .
j_gene: TRBJ2-2
abundance: .
v_gene: TRBV2
CDR3aa: CASSREDTGELFF
CDR3nt: TGTGCCAGCAGTCGCGAGGACACCGGGGAGCTGTTTTTT

d_gene: TRBD1
j_gene: TRBJ1-2
abundance: .
v_gene: TRBV19
CDR3aa: CASNPQGGKGYTF
CDR3nt: TGTGCCAGTAACCCACAGGGGGGAAAAGGCTACACCTTC